One and the same sample provided the 12 T cell receptor beta chains below, sequenced in a study of cytomegalovirus exposure and HLA in healthy donors. PCR used 60 Vbeta primers and 13 Jbeta primers. Here immunoSEQ multiplex PCR was the method, and the copy in TCRdb shows in-frame clones only, minus some. The sample includes about 200,000 clones, about four fifths of them seen just once. Material for sequencing was PBMCs. The source is a girl aged 5 to 17 in good health and CMV-seropositive.

This sequence joins TRBV7-2 and TRBJ2-3, with unresolved D. The CDR3 loop spans 12 amino acids. Germline V CDR1 and CDR2: SGHTA, FQGNSA. Trimming removed 5 bases from V and 3 bases from J, with 6 bases in between. Here the CDR3 DNA reads TGTGCCAGCAGCCCGTATACAGATACGCAGTATTTT. Protein sequence: CASSPYTDTQYF.

The chain employs TRBV4-1 and TRBJ1-3, with 8 positions matching TRBD1. CDR1 and CDR2 from the germline V gene are MGHRA and YSYEKL. Trimming at V came to 0 bases and at J to 0 bases, leaving 4 bases not matched to a gene. The CDR3 has 17 residues. The CDR3 DNA reads TGCGCCAGCAGCCAAGATGGGACAGGCTCCTCTGGAAACACCATATATTTT. Its protein product is CASSQDGTGSSGNTIYF.

The chain has TRBV2 and TRBJ1-2; weak D call: TRBD1 (6 bases). This CDR3 has 16 residues. The V end lost 4 bases, the J end lost 8 bases, and 23 bases lay between the germline ends. Germline V lookup: CDR1 SNHLY, CDR2 FYNNEI. The chain's CDR3 is CASSVSTGLRGSGYTF. In DNA form, the CDR3 reads TGTGCCAGCAGTGTTTCGACAGGTCTCCGGGGAAGCGGCTACACCTTC.

This clone turned up a few times. V gene TRBV19 combines with J gene TRBJ1-1; tentative D call: TRBD1 (5 bases). Germline CDR1 is LNHDA and CDR2 is SQIVND (reference sequence). This CDR3 region has 16 residues. CDR3 sequence (DNA): TGTGGCCCCCCCACAGGTCCCCTCCCAATGAACACTGAAGCTTTCTTT. This sequence encodes CGPPTGPLPMNTEAFF.

This sequence joins TRBV27 and TRBJ2-2, with D perhaps TRBD2 (6 bases). From germline, CDR1 is MNHEY and CDR2 SMNVEV (reference sequence). The ends were cut back, 2 bases at V and 8 bases at J, with 15 bases in the middle. The CDR3 has 15 residues. CDR3 region: CASSLTGLSFGELFF. The CDR3 coding sequence is TGTGCCAGCAGTTTAACGGGACTGTCGTTTGGGGAGCTGTTTTTT.

The chain carries TRBV11-2 and TRBJ2-3, with D tentatively TRBD2 (7 bases). Trimming cost V 0 bases and J 3 bases, with 16 bases left between them. The CDR3 extends over 17 amino acids. In germline, CDR1 is SGHAT, CDR2 FQNNGV. CDR3 in DNA: TGTGCCAGCAGCTTAGATGCGGCGGGGGCAAGGACAGATACGCAGTATTTT. This sequence encodes CASSLDAAGARTDTQYF.

The chain recombines TRBV2 with TRBJ1-1; D is uncertain. This CDR3 has 12 amino acids. The germline gives CDR1 SNHLY, CDR2 FYNNEI. V dropped 3 bases and J dropped 3 bases, with 5 bases sitting between them. As DNA, the CDR3 is TGTGCCAGCAGTGACCGGTACACTGAAGCTTTCTTT. Its translation is CASSDRYTEAFF.

Here the CDR3 reads CASSLGLAGGSDTQYF. CDR3 DNA sequence: TGTGCCAGCAGCTTAGGGCTAGCGGGGGGTTCAGATACGCAGTATTTT. V gene TRBV7-7 combines with J gene TRBJ2-3; 11 positions agree with TRBD2. V lost 1 base, J lost 4 bases, and 4 bases stayed unmatched. Germline V CDR1 and CDR2: SSHAT, FNYEAQ (reference sequence). This CDR3 contains 16 residues. The full variable domain, completed using reference TRBV7-7 and TRBJ2-3, is GAGVSQSPRYKVTKRGQDVTLRCDPISSHATLYWYQQALGQGPEFLTYFNYEAQPDKSGLPSDRFSAERPEGSISTLTIQRTEQRDSAMYRCASSLGLAGGSDTQYFGPGTRLTVL.

The gene calls are TRBV19 and TRBJ2-1; 10 nucleotides match TRBD2. V gave up 4 bases and J gave up 9 bases; unmatched junction bases: 12. CDR3 length equals 16 residues. The germline V gene encodes CDR1 LNHDA and CDR2 SQIVND (reference sequence). The CDR3 DNA sequence: TGTGCCAGTAGTACCCCACGAGCGGGGGGGCAGCGTGAGCAGTTCTTC. Its protein product is CASSTPRAGGQREQFF.

The chain has TRBV9 and TRBJ1-1; a possible D gene is TRBD1 (6 bases). The V gene lost 3 bases and the J gene lost 9 bases, with 12 bases spanning the gap. CDR3 size: 12 residues. Germline CDR1 SGDLS, CDR2 YYNGEE. In DNA form, the CDR3 reads TGTGCCAGCAGCGGACCTCAGGGGAAAGCTTTCTTT. The encoded protein is CASSGPQGKAFF.

This chain links TRBV7-2 with TRBJ1-5; the match to TRBD1 covers 9 bases. This CDR3 comprises 16 residues. Trimming removed 6 bases from V and 2 bases from J; junction bases left unmatched: 8. CDR1 is SGHTA and CDR2 is FQGNSA in the germline V gene. CDR3 loop: CASSSDRGEGNQPQHF. CDR3 DNA: TGTGCCAGCAGTTCCGACAGGGGGGAGGGCAATCAGCCCCAGCATTTT.

The chain employs TRBV6-1 and TRBJ2-7; 9 nucleotides agree with TRBD2. Germline CDR1 is MNHNS and CDR2 is SASEGT. This CDR3 is built from 15 residues. V lost 1 base to trimming and J lost 7 bases; unmatched junction nucleotides: 8. The CDR3 spells CASSEGLAGVVEQYF. The DNA for the CDR3 is TGTGCCAGCAGTGAAGGGTTAGCGGGGGTGGTGGAGCAGTACTTC.